These T cell receptor beta chains were read from a single sample in a study of cytomegalovirus exposure and HLA in healthy donors. Generated by immunoSEQ multiplex PCR, the TCRdb table keeps only in-frame clones and is missing some. The sample has around 190,000 clones, around 85% seen once. Input material: PBMCs. The source is a man younger than 30 in good health and CMV-seropositive. CDR3s leave out the opening cysteine and the closing phenylalanine or tryptophan. Each record gives: J gene, V gene, clone size, CDR3 protein. The size of a clone is reported for some rows only, either as once, few or many, or as a class for expanded clones.

j_gene: TRBJ2-7; v_gene: TRBV19; abundance: NA; CDR3aa: ASSLGTEIFYEQY
j_gene: TRBJ2-1; v_gene: TRBV11-3; abundance: once; CDR3aa: ASSLEGGSGYNEQF
j_gene: TRBJ1-6; v_gene: TRBV27; abundance: NA; CDR3aa: ASSLNRVGNSPLH
j_gene: TRBJ2-1; v_gene: TRBV18; abundance: NA; CDR3aa: ASSPPTGGWSNEQF
j_gene: TRBJ2-4; v_gene: TRBV28; abundance: NA; CDR3aa: ASSSENIQY
j_gene: TRBJ2-2; v_gene: TRBV11-2; abundance: once; CDR3aa: ASSLDLTGVGTGELF
j_gene: TRBJ2-3; v_gene: TRBV27; abundance: NA; CDR3aa: ASSSNVAGGYTDTQY
j_gene: TRBJ1-3; v_gene: TRBV19; abundance: NA; CDR3aa: ASSIDLWTVGNTIY
j_gene: TRBJ1-1; v_gene: TRBV4-2; abundance: NA; CDR3aa: ASSQDIGTGGAGTEAF
j_gene: TRBJ1-2; v_gene: TRBV5-6; abundance: NA; CDR3aa: ASSSYEEFYYGYT